The T cell receptor beta chain under discussion was sequenced for a study of cytomegalovirus exposure and HLA in healthy donors. Study context: Unique TCRs numbering around 80 million, obtained from HLA-typed donors, made up an early data release. Study results and limitations: In a later analysis, specific HLA alleles were associated with under 20,000 TCR beta sequences at a 0.05 false discovery rate.

PCR employed 60 Vbeta and 13 Jbeta primers. Only in-frame clones appear in the TCRdb table, and some are missing; sequencing was by immunoSEQ multiplex PCR. Of 110,000 or so clones listed, approximately 69% are singletons. Comment on this clone: Its antigen is still unknown.

V was cut by 2 bases and J by 4 bases, with 12 bases left in between. Germline CDR1 is SGHDT and CDR2 is YYEEEE. The CDR3 is made up of 14 amino acids. Unrecorded immune exposure was likely among donors, who were nominally healthy when sampled. The sequencing sample was made of PBMCs. This TCR was sampled from a woman aged 40 to 50 in good health and CMV-seropositive. V is TRBV5-6 and J is TRBJ2-5; the D gene is possibly TRBD1 (6 bases). This CDR3 reads CASSFTGMGETQYF. In DNA form, the CDR3 reads TGTGCCAGCAGCTTTACAGGGATGGGAGAGACCCAGTACTTC.